Described below is a single T cell receptor (beta chain) sequence and its context. This sample was included in a study of Ad26.COV2.S vaccination and SARS-CoV-2 variants. The V end was cut by 2 bases, the J end by 3 bases, with 7 bases between. The CDR3 has 13 amino acids. The treatment: some 20 received Ad26.COV2.S at low or high dose, single or two shots; roughly 5 received placebo; per-sample allocation not given. Samples came from day 63 after the first vaccine or placebo injection. Only in-frame clones appear in the TCRdb table, and some are missing; sequencing was by immunoSEQ multiplex PCR. The sample consists of more than 300,000 clones, about 88% of them appearing once.

The chain couples TRBV12-3 or TRBV12-4 to TRBJ2-5; no clear D. The sequenced sample was peripheral blood, obtained in a trial of Ad26.COV2.S vaccine versus placebo. The clonotype comes from a person between 18 and 59 years old who received the Ad26.COV2.S COVID-19 vaccine or a placebo. The CDR3 protein is CASSLFPEETQYF. The DNA for the CDR3 is TGTGCCAGCAGTTTATTCCCGGAAGAGACCCAGTACTTC.